This T cell receptor (beta chain) is drawn from a study of T cells after yellow fever vaccination (dated by TCRdb to between 2018 and 2020). About the study as a whole: The SMART-Seq v4 Ultra Low Input RNA kit was used to prepare libraries from fractions with low cell numbers. Two healthy male donors, one aged 18 to 29 and one aged 30 to 40 years, made up the cohort. Bulk PBMC replicates and cell subsets were isolated from blood drawn at multiple timepoints before and after both primary and secondary immunization. To follow T-cell clones before and after primary and booster YFV17D yellow fever vaccination, bulk TCR alpha and beta repertoires were sequenced over time.

The sequencer listed for this sample is Illumina NovaSeq 6000. TCR cDNA was made using 5'RACE template switching, a step that added a universal primer site and unique molecular identifiers. cDNA synthesis was primed from both the TCR alpha and TCR beta constant segments. Library amplification involved two PCR steps, and the second step added sample barcodes and sequencing adapters. Sequencing of libraries was performed on Illumina HiSeq 2500 (2x100 bp) or NovaSeq (2x150 bp). For the original study's pipeline: MIGEC handled demultiplexing of reads and collapsing into UMI consensus sequences, while MiXCR performed V(D)J alignment. Vaccine-responding clonotypes were identified with edgeR using replicate PBMC samples, with FDR below 0.01 and a log2 fold change above 5 up to day 15 being required. Each bulk clonotype received a CD4 or CD8 identity based on whether the sequenced CD4 or CD8 repertoire contained that clonotype at higher abundance. TCRdb handled the public reads itself, with Q25 trimming in fastp and clone calling in MiXCR, and kept productive beta chains. Each CDR3 protein appears once, grouped with its most common genes and DNA. The V and J calls were not made by the authors but by TCRdb's processing. A total of 300,000 or so distinct CDR3 sequences appear in this sample, under 9% of them only once. The top ten clonotypes cover 3% to 4% of the sample.

This clonotype has only a few counts. Its binding antigen is unknown. One base away there is no much larger clone; base qualities are not given. General conclusions and limits of the study: Most clones expanded after primary vaccination (around 96% of CD4 and roughly 91% of CD8) were re-detected after the booster, suggesting that broad memory maintenance occurred. A small share of clonotypes was detected in both CD4 and CD8 compartments, with the overlap likely arising from convergent recombination. The study included only a couple of donors, which limits how far the findings can be generalized. Computational filtering was required because FACS-sorted repertoires could contain abundant contaminating clonotypes from the bulk population. The secondary T-cell response was weaker than the primary response but faster, peaking on day 5 instead of day 15.

The CDR3 sequence holds 14 residues, the cysteine and phenylalanine included. The DNA shown is the 42-base CDR3, in frame from base 1. CDR1 and CDR2 (SGHRS, YFSETQ) derive from the germline V gene. The junction carries 11 bases between V and J, which are trimmed by 5 bases and 0 bases respectively. The treatment or condition label, read with the paper, signifies: live attenuated yellow fever vaccine strain. PBMCs were isolated from peripheral blood using a standard Ficoll-Paque protocol. CD4 and CD8 T-cell fractions were isolated with Dynabeads CD4 and CD8 positive selection kits. TriZol was used to extract RNA from bulk PBMCs, from CD4 and CD8 fractions, and from dextramer-positive and dextramer-negative fractions.

Recombination linked TRBV5-1 to TRBJ1-1; the D segment cannot be called with confidence. The clonotype comes from a man younger than 35 who received the YFV17D yellow fever vaccine. Sequenced here: CD4+ T cells sorted from PBMCs, sampled 5 days after the yellow fever booster vaccination. Read as DNA, the sequence is TGCGCCAGCAGACCGAGGGTGATGAACACTGAAGCTTTCTTT. Translated, it gives CASRPRVMNTEAFF. When the CDR3 is completed using the reference TRBV5-1 and TRBJ1-1 genes on either side, the full variable domain is KAGVTQTPRYLIKTRGQQVTLSCSPISGHRSVSWYQQTPGQGLQFLFEYFSETQRNKGNFPGRFSGRQFSNSRSEMNVSTLELGDSALYLCASRPRVMNTEAFFGQGTRLTVV.